This T cell receptor (beta chain) comes out of a study of human T cells and chemical hapten exposure. Study summary: The variation in per-sample TCR yields arose mainly from small differences in pooled library volumes. Whole-study findings and limits: Because all patients had alopecia, their immune responses might differ from healthy ones. Expanded TCRs produced significantly more large CDR3 similarity clusters than controls did.

Time point specified: patch test 1, 2 weeks after DPC sensitization. Treatment noted: therapeutic diphenylcyclopropenone sensitization with weekly scalp DPC. The study extracted total RNA from unfractionated whole blood. Germline V gene sequence: CDR1 SGDLS, CDR2 YYNGEE. V was trimmed by 0 bases and J by 5 bases, leaving 4 bases between them. The CDR3 totals 12 residues. The library put unique molecular identifiers onto individual cDNA molecules. Each CDR3 protein gets one entry after TCRdb re-called the RACE reads with MiXCR. Of about 52,000 distinct CDR3 sequences in the sample, around 10% were seen once. This clonotype has more than one count but fewer than ten. Its antigen is not identified.

The clonotype originates from a middle-aged woman with alopecia areata. Some clones in this sample may be carry-over from other donors' samples. The chain joins TRBV9 to TRBJ2-3; D is unclear. The sample was whole blood, taken in connection with sensitization to the hapten diphenylcyclopropenone (DPC). The CDR3 coding sequence is TGTGCCAGCAGCGTAGGGCTAGATACGCAGTATTTT. Amino acids: CASSVGLDTQYF.